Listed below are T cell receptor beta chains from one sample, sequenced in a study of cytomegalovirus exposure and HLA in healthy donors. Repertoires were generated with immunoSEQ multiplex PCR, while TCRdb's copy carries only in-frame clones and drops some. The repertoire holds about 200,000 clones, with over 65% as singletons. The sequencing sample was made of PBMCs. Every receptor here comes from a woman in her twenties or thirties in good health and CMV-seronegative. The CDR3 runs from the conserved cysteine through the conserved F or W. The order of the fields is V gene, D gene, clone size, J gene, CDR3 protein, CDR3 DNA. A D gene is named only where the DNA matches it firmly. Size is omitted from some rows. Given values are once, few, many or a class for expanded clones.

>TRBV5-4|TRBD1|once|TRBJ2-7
CASSLAFKDRDREQYF
TGTGCCAGCAGCTTGGCCTTCAAAGACAGGGATCGCGAGCAGTACTTC
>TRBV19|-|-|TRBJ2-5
CASSMFGGETQYF
TGTGCCAGTAGTATGTTTGGAGGAGAGACCCAGTACTTC
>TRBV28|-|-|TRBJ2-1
CASSLWEASYNEQFF
TGTGCCAGCAGTTTGTGGGAGGCCTCCTACAATGAGCAGTTCTTC
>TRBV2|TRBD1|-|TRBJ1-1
CASSRQGPNTEAFF
TGTGCCAGCAGTCGACAGGGGCCGAACACTGAAGCTTTCTTT
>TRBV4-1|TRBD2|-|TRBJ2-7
CASSLGLAGIYEQYF
TGCGCCAGCAGCCTTGGACTAGCGGGAATATACGAGCAGTACTTC
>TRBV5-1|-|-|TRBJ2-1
CASSLVRVGRNNEQFF
TGCGCCAGCAGCCTAGTCAGGGTTGGACGAAACAATGAGCAGTTCTTC
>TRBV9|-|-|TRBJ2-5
CASSLSGTRYQETQYF
TGTGCCAGCAGCCTATCCGGGACACGGTACCAAGAGACCCAGTACTTC
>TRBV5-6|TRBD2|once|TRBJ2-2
CASSLYYAGGGASGELFF
TGTGCCAGCAGCTTGTATTATGCCGGCGGGGGGGCATCCGGGGAGCTGTTTTTT
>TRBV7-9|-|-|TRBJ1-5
CASSQPGSNQPQHF
TGTGCCAGCAGCCAACCGGGAAGCAATCAGCCCCAGCATTTT
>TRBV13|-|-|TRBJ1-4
CASSFRGTNEKLFF
TGTGCCAGCAGCTTCAGGGGTACTAATGAAAAACTGTTTTTT
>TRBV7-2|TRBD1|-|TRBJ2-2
CASSWDRGTGELFF
TGTGCCAGCAGTTGGGACAGGGGCACCGGGGAGCTGTTTTTT
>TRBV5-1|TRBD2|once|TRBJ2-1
CASSLLYGTSLNEQFF
TGCGCCAGCAGCTTGTTATACGGGACTAGCCTCAATGAGCAGTTCTTC
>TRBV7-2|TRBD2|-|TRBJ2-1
CASTLSGRSYNEQFF
TGTGCCAGCACCCTAAGCGGGAGGTCCTACAATGAGCAGTTCTTC
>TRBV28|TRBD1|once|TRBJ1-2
CASSLLSETGRYGYTF
TGTGCCAGCAGTCTCCTCTCCGAGACAGGGAGATATGGCTACACCTTC
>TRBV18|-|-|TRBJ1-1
CASSRAGLMNTEAFF
TGTGCCAGCTCACGGGCCGGTCTCATGAACACTGAAGCTTTCTTT
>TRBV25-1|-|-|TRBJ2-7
CASSEAGSQYF
TGTGCCAGCAGTGAGGCGGGGTCCCAGTACTTC
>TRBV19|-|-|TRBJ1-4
CASSETDLRGEKLFF
TGTGCCAGTAGCGAGACCGACCTTCGGGGTGAAAAACTGTTTTTT
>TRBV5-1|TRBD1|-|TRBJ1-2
CASSLVGQGASGYTF
TGCGCCAGCAGCTTGGTCGGACAGGGGGCCTCTGGCTACACCTTC
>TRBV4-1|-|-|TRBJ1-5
CASSPRQVYNQPQHF
TGCGCCAGCAGCCCCCGACAGGTGTACAATCAGCCCCAGCATTTT
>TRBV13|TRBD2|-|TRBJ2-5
CASSSGLANKETQYF
TGTGCCAGCAGCTCGGGACTAGCGAATAAAGAGACCCAGTACTTC
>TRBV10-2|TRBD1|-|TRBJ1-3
CASSGTGAGNTIYF
TGCGCCAGCAGTGGAACAGGGGCTGGAAACACCATATATTTT
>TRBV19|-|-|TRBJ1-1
CATDGLGGTEAFF
TGTGCCACCGATGGCCTCGGGGGGACTGAAGCTTTCTTT
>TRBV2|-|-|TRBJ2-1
CASSPVSGHTYNEQFF
TGTGCCAGCAGCCCGGTTAGCGGCCATACCTACAATGAGCAGTTCTTC
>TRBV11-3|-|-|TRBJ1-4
CASSLRLDSLATNEKLFF
TGTGCCAGCAGCTTACGTTTGGACAGTTTGGCAACTAATGAAAAACTGTTTTTT
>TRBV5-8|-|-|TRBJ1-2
CASSLSPYGYTF
TGTGCCAGCAGCCTGAGTCCATATGGCTACACCTTC